These 32 T cell receptor beta chains originate from one sample sequenced in a study of CD8+CD57+ T cells in acquired aplastic anemia. By flow cytometry, patients selected for sequencing had shown an expansion of CD8+CD57+ cells. TCR beta VDJ and CDR3 profiles were obtained from a genomic DNA template. One entry per CDR3 protein results from TCRdb running MiXCR on the reads. Of about 150,000 distinct CDR3 sequences listed, about 54% are singletons. Sequencing used sorted CD4+, CD8+, or CD8+CD57+ T cells (not recorded which) from PBMCs. The source is a human donor with aplastic anemia.

The rearrangement uses TRBV29-1 and TRBJ2-7, with TRBD1 as a possible D gene (5 bases). The CDR3 covers 13 residues. The germline V gene has CDR1 SQVTM and CDR2 ANQGSEA. The germline V and J ends were trimmed by 5 bases and 6 bases, with 17 bases remaining between them. This CDR3 reads CSVREPGSVEQYF. The CDR3 coding sequence is TGCAGCGTTCGCGAGCCAGGGTCCGTCGAGCAGTACTTC.

Turning to this clonotype: The germline gene is not matched at one end of the junction; a read error may be the cause. This chain joins TRBV6-1 and TRBJ2-1, with D unclear. This CDR3 contains 15 residues. CDR1 MNHNS and CDR2 SASEGT come from the germline V gene. The CDR3 coding sequence is TGTGCCAGCCGTGAAGAATTCACCTCCTACAATGAGCAATTCTTC. This sequence encodes CASREEFTSYNEQFF.

Of note for this clonotype: At one of its ends the junction is not consistent with the germline gene, which may arise from a read error. The V call is TRBV24-1, the J call TRBJ2-5; a possible D gene is TRBD2 (5 bases). Germline CDR1 is KGHDR and CDR2 is SFDVKD. This CDR3 contains 15 residues. The CDR3 DNA is TGTGCCAGCAGTGACTCCCCACTAGTCTTCGAGACCCAGTACTTC. Protein product: CASSDSPLVFETQYF.

In this sample, this clonotype turned up many times. J is TRBJ1-1 and V is TRBV12-3 or TRBV12-4; 7 nucleotides match TRBD1. The CDR3 runs to 14 residues. Trimming cost V 0 bases and J 6 bases; bases outside gene matches: 4. The CDR3 DNA is TGTGCCAGCAGTTTAGCGTACACAGGGGCTGAAGCTTTCTTT. It encodes CASSLAYTGAEAFF.

With respect to this clonotype: A read error may explain this, as a much larger clone is one base away. The gene calls are TRBV6-1 and TRBJ2-5; tentative D call: TRBD1 (6 bases). The germline CDR1 and CDR2 sequences are MNHNS and SASEGT. This CDR3 contains 12 residues. V dropped 11 bases and J dropped 1 base, with 11 bases sitting between them. The CDR3 region has the DNA TGTGCCTGCGGACAGTTCCAAGAGACCCAGTACTTC. As protein: CACGQFQETQYF.

This clonotype was observed many times. This chain joins TRBV4-2 and TRBJ2-3; a possible D gene is TRBD2 (6 bases). Germline V gene lookup returns CDR1 LGHNA and CDR2 YNFKEQ. V was trimmed by 4 bases and J by 2 bases, leaving 16 bases between them. The CDR3 has 16 residues. CDR3 amino acids: CASSPVAVLHTDTQYF. The CDR3 DNA is TGTGCCAGCAGCCCGGTAGCGGTACTCCACACAGATACGCAGTATTTT.

This clonotype was counted ten times or more. The V and J genes are TRBV5-5 and TRBJ1-1; 8 bases are a match to TRBD1. Germline trimming cut 3 bases from V and 1 base from J; bases unmatched to any gene: 2. Per germline, CDR1 SGHKS and CDR2 YYEKEE (reference sequence). The CDR3 spans 14 residues. CDR3 coding DNA: TGTGCCAGCAGCTATGGGACAGGGAACACTGAAGCTTTCTTT. As protein: CASSYGTGNTEAFF.

J is TRBJ2-5 and V is TRBV24-1, with 12 bases fitting TRBD2. From germline, CDR1 is KGHDR and CDR2 SFDVKD. The CDR3 loop spans 16 amino acids. The J segment lost 5 bases and the V segment lost 3 bases, leaving 6 bases of the junction unmatched. CDR3 loop: CATSDTTSGRTETQYF. In nucleotides, the CDR3 is TGTGCCACCAGTGATACTACTAGCGGGAGGACGGAGACCCAGTACTTC.

As concerns this clonotype: The germline gene is not matched at one end of the junction; a read error may be the cause. In DNA form, the CDR3 reads TGTGCCAGGGGATTTAGCGGGGACACCGGGGAGCTGCTTTTT. It specifies CARGFSGDTGELLF. The chain has TRBV19 and TRBJ2-2; 8 bases match TRBD2. Germline V lookup: CDR1 LNHDA, CDR2 SQIVND (reference sequence). The CDR3 consists of 14 residues.

This clonotype was counted at least ten times. The V and J genes are TRBV6-1 and TRBJ1-6; D gene ambiguous. This CDR3 contains 14 residues. The germline V gene has CDR1 MNHNS and CDR2 SASEGT. Trimming cost V 0 bases and J 12 bases, with 12 bases left between them. CDR3 sequence: CASSEATEIQPLHF. In nucleotides, the CDR3 is TGTGCCAGCAGTGAAGCGACGGAGATTCAACCCCTCCACTTT.

This clonotype was seen many times. J is TRBJ1-1 and V is TRBV7-6, with D tentatively TRBD1 (5 bases). Germline-derived CDR1 and CDR2 are SGHVS and FNYEAQ. V shed 5 bases and J shed 0 bases, with 16 bases lying between them. The CDR3 is made up of 16 amino acids. CDR3 DNA sequence: TGTGCCAGCAGCCCCGACAGCTTTGACATGAACACTGAAGCTTTCTTT. Its protein is CASSPDSFDMNTEAFF.

This clonotype was counted only a few times. The V and J genes are TRBV4-2 and TRBJ1-3; perhaps TRBD1 as D (5 bases). CDR1 is LGHNA, CDR2 YNFKEQ, per germline. The CDR3 contains 16 residues. The V end was cut by 0 bases, the J end by 2 bases, with 11 bases between. CDR3 loop: CASSQDPQGTGNTIYF. In DNA, the CDR3 is TGTGCCAGCAGCCAAGATCCCCAGGGAACTGGAAACACCATATATTTT.

V is TRBV6-4 and J is TRBJ2-5; 12 nucleotides align to TRBD2. This CDR3 has 15 amino acids. After removal of 5 bases from V and 2 bases from J, the junction contained 3 bases not matched to a gene. From germline, CDR1 is MRHNA and CDR2 SNTAGT. CDR3 region: CASSRTSGVQETQYF. The CDR3 nucleotides read TGTGCCAGCAGTCGGACTAGCGGGGTACAAGAGACCCAGTACTTC.

The V gene is TRBV19, the J gene TRBJ1-5; D might be TRBD1 (6 bases). The CDR3 consists of 15 residues. V dropped 1 base and J dropped 6 bases, with 13 bases sitting between them. Germline V CDR1 and CDR2: LNHDA, SQIVND (reference sequence). CDR3 sequence: CASSIGYRVSQPQHF. CDR3 bases: TGTGCCAGTAGTATAGGATACAGGGTCAGTCAGCCCCAGCATTTT. Full variable domain (remainder filled in from reference TRBV19 and TRBJ1-5): DGGITQSPKYLFRKEGQNVTLSCEQNLNHDAMYWYRQDPGQGLRLIYYSQIVNDFQKGDIAEGYSVSREKKESFPLTVTSAQKNPTAFYLCASSIGYRVSQPQHFGDGTRLSIL.

The gene calls are TRBV15 and TRBJ2-1, with D tentatively TRBD1 (5 bases). The germline V and J ends were trimmed by 0 bases and 1 base, with 7 bases remaining between them. In germline, CDR1 is LNHNV, CDR2 YYDKDF (reference sequence). This CDR3 comprises 15 residues. The CDR3 loop is CATSRDSGSYNEQFF. The DNA of the CDR3 is TGTGCCACCAGCAGAGATTCAGGGTCCTACAATGAGCAGTTCTTC.

This clonotype was counted only a few times. The chain joins TRBV11-2 to TRBJ2-7; TRBD2 aligns across 11 bases. The V gene end was trimmed by 5 bases and the J gene end by 8 bases; junction bases not matched to a gene: 14. Germline V gives CDR1 SGHAT, CDR2 FQNNGV. CDR3 length equals 16 residues. The CDR3 nucleotides read TGTGCCAGCAGCCCCGGGACTAGCGGCAGGGCGGGGCAGCAGTACTTC. Its protein is CASSPGTSGRAGQQYF.

This clonotype was recorded many times. This sequence joins TRBV7-2 and TRBJ2-7; 8 bases are a match to TRBD1. Germline-derived CDR1 and CDR2 are SGHTA and FQGNSA. The J segment lost 3 bases and the V segment lost 4 bases, leaving 8 bases of the junction unmatched. CDR3 size: 15 residues. The CDR3 sequence is CASSSGWTGIYEQYF. The CDR3 nucleotides are TGTGCCAGCAGCTCCGGATGGACAGGGATCTACGAGCAGTACTTC. Supplemented by reference TRBV7-2 and TRBJ2-7, the full variable domain reads GAGVSQSPSNKVTEKGKDVELRCDPISGHTALYWYRQSLGQGLEFLIYFQGNSAPDKSGLPSDRFSAERTGGSVSTLTIQRTQQEDSAVYLCASSSGWTGIYEQYFGPGTRLTVT.

This clonotype was recorded at least ten times. The chain uses TRBV2 and TRBJ1-5, with D unclear. CDR1 and CDR2 (germline): SNHLY, FYNNEI. The V end lost 7 bases, the J end lost 4 bases, and 8 bases lay between the germline ends. There are 12 residues in the CDR3. CDR3 coding DNA: TGTGCCAGCACGGGCCGTAATCAGCCCCAGCATTTT. Its translation: CASTGRNQPQHF.

A word on this clonotype: An end of the junction does not agree with germline; a read error may underlie this. The chain recombines TRBV10-3 with TRBJ1-2, with D tentatively TRBD1 (5 bases). The V gene's germline CDR1 is ENHRY and CDR2 SYGVKD. The CDR3 loop spans 13 amino acids. CDR3 nucleotides: TGTGCCCTCAGGGAAGGGCCTAACTATGGCTACACCTTC. Translating it yields CALREGPNYGYTF.

The chain uses TRBV9 and TRBJ2-1; possibly TRBD2 for D (6 bases). This CDR3 has 15 residues. Trimming stripped 6 bases from V and 4 bases from J, with 17 bases between. Germline V lookup: CDR1 SGDLS, CDR2 YYNGEE. Written as DNA, the CDR3 is TGTGCCAGCAACGAAGCGGGTGGTCCTTACAATGAGCAGTTCTTC. It encodes CASNEAGGPYNEQFF.

This clonotype was found many times. V is TRBV7-6 and J is TRBJ1-4, with TRBD1 matching 8 bases. This CDR3 comprises 14 residues. CDR1 and CDR2 from the germline V gene are SGHVS and FNYEAQ. The J segment lost 8 bases and the V segment lost 4 bases, leaving 6 bases of the junction unmatched. As DNA, the CDR3 is TGTGCCAGCAGCTGGACAGGGAGTGGGGAAAAACTGTTTTTT. This translates into CASSWTGSGEKLFF.

This clonotype was seen at least ten times. V and J are TRBV2 and TRBJ2-7, with 7 bases aligning to TRBD2. Germline V gene lookup returns CDR1 SNHLY and CDR2 FYNNEI. J lost 0 bases, V lost 7 bases, and 9 bases had no gene match. The CDR3 has 15 residues. DNA for the CDR3: TGTGCCAGCACCCTAGCGGAGGATAGCTCCTACGAGCAGTACTTC. Residues: CASTLAEDSSYEQYF.

The rearrangement joins TRBV7-8 to TRBJ2-4; 8 bases are shared with TRBD1. Germline V gene sequence: CDR1 SGHVS, CDR2 FQNEAQ. This CDR3 spans 12 amino acids. V trimming: 3 bases; J trimming: 13 bases; junction bases outside the gene matches: 5. CDR3 nucleotide sequence: TGTGCCAGCAGCTTCGGACAGGGTATCCAGTACTTC. Translated: CASSFGQGIQYF.

This chain uses TRBV20-1 with TRBJ2-7; TRBD2 is a possible D gene (7 bases). The CDR3 extends over 13 amino acids. The V end lost 3 bases, the J end lost 2 bases, and 11 bases lay between the germline ends. Looked up from germline, CDR1 is DFQATT and CDR2 is SNEGSKA (reference sequence). CDR3 bases: TGCAGTGCTAGGAGGCGGGGGCCCTACGAGCAGTACTTC. Translated: CSARRRGPYEQYF.

The chain's CDR3 is CASSPAWESPLHF. CDR3 DNA: TGTGCCAGCAGCCCCGCCTGGGAGTCACCCCTCCACTTT. The chain joins TRBV4-2 to TRBJ1-6; D is unclear. The CDR3 loop spans 13 amino acids. CDR1 LGHNA and CDR2 YNFKEQ come from the germline V gene. V gave up 4 bases and J gave up 10 bases, with 11 bases separating them.

This clonotype was detected many times. This chain uses TRBV5-1 with TRBJ2-5, with D possibly being TRBD1 (6 bases). Germline values: CDR1 SGHRS, CDR2 YFSETQ. This CDR3 contains 15 residues. The V end was cut by 4 bases, the J end by 3 bases, with 16 bases between. This chain's CDR3 is CASSAVGTPEETQYF. The CDR3, as DNA: TGCGCCAGCAGCGCCGTGGGGACACCCGAAGAGACCCAGTACTTC. The variable domain in full, with the rest retrieved from reference TRBV5-1 and TRBJ2-5, is KAGVTQTPRYLIKTRGQQVTLSCSPISGHRSVSWYQQTPGQGLQFLFEYFSETQRNKGNFPGRFSGRQFSNSRSEMNVSTLELGDSALYLCASSAVGTPEETQYFGPGTRLLVL.

This chain connects TRBV9 to TRBJ2-1, with D uncertain. The ends were cut back, 4 bases at V and 1 base at J, with 15 bases in the middle. CDR3 length: 16 residues. The germline V gene encodes CDR1 SGDLS and CDR2 YYNGEE. CDR3: CASSSRLERSYNEQFF. CDR3 coding DNA: TGTGCCAGCAGCTCGCGACTGGAAAGATCCTACAATGAGCAGTTCTTC. Filled out from reference TRBV9 and TRBJ2-1, the complete variable domain reads DSGVTQTPKHLITATGQRVTLRCSPRSGDLSVYWYQQSLDQGLQFLIQYYNGEERAKGNILERFSAQQFPDLHSELNLSSLELGDSALYFCASSSRLERSYNEQFFGPGTRLTVL.

The rearrangement links TRBV7-3 to TRBJ1-1; 9 bases match TRBD1. The germline V gene has CDR1 SGHTA and CDR2 FQGTGA. The V segment lost 3 bases and the J segment 9 bases; nucleotides outside the gene matches: 2. The CDR3 spans 12 residues. The CDR3 is CASSLGQGKAFF. The DNA for the CDR3 is TGTGCCAGCAGCTTGGGACAGGGTAAAGCTTTCTTT.

The chain is built from TRBV29-1 and TRBJ1-1, with D possibly matching TRBD1 (6 bases). The CDR3 has 13 residues. Germline lookup yields CDR1 SQVTM and CDR2 ANQGSEA. Trimming pared 6 bases from V and 0 bases from J, leaving 11 bases between. CDR3 amino acids: CSVKDSLNTEAFF. CDR3 nucleotide sequence: TGCAGCGTAAAGGACAGCCTGAACACTGAAGCTTTCTTT.

DNA for the CDR3: TGCGCCAGCAGTGAGATAGCAACTAGCACAGATACGCAGTATTTT. Protein sequence: CASSEIATSTDTQYF. V usage is TRBV10-1 and J usage is TRBJ2-3, with D uncertain. Germline CDR1 is WNHNN and CDR2 is SYGVQD (reference sequence). CDR3 length: 15 amino acids. With 2 bases removed from V and 0 bases from J, the gap between germline ends came to 9 bases.

The rearrangement uses TRBV19 and TRBJ2-2; 7 positions match TRBD2. Per germline, CDR1 LNHDA and CDR2 SQIVND (reference sequence). The CDR3 consists of 15 residues. Trimming removed 6 bases from V and 1 base from J; junction bases left unmatched: 5. CDR3 coding DNA: TGTGCCAGTAGAAGGCAGCGGGGGAACACCGGGGAGCTGTTTTTT. Amino acid sequence: CASRRQRGNTGELFF. Based on the CDR3 plus reference TRBV19 and TRBJ2-2, the full variable domain is DGGITQSPKYLFRKEGQNVTLSCEQNLNHDAMYWYRQDPGQGLRLIYYSQIVNDFQKGDIAEGYSVSREKKESFPLTVTSAQKNPTAFYLCASRRQRGNTGELFFGEGSRLTVL.

A remark on this clonotype: With a much larger clone just one base away, this may be a read error. The chain joins TRBV6-2 or TRBV6-3 to TRBJ2-7; 7 bases agree with TRBD1. CDR3 size: 13 residues. From germline, CDR1 is MNHEY and CDR2 SVGEGT. J lost 7 bases, V lost 5 bases, and 8 bases had no gene match. Here the CDR3 DNA reads TGTGCCAGCAGTCTCGACTTCAGGGGGGAGCAGTACTTC. Encoded protein: CASSLDFRGEQYF.